This TCR beta chain was captured by sequencing in a study of T cells in Graves' hyperthyroidism and ophthalmopathy. Study-wide results and limits: The model anticipated ophthalmopathy a median around six months pre-onset. Classification by a 13 V-J model distinguished ophthalmopathy from stable hyperthyroidism.

As regards this clonotype: As yet, its antigen is unknown.

TCR beta CDR3 sequences were amplified from RNA transcripts. First-round RT-PCR with HTBI primers amplified the TCR CDR3 region. A single record per CDR3 protein comes from TCRdb applying MiXCR to the multiplex PCR reads. The sample consists of more than 500,000 distinct CDR3 sequences, 46% of them appearing once. Sequenced sample: peripheral blood or thyroid tissue (not recorded which). This sequence originates from an adult woman with Graves' disease, either hyperthyroidism or ophthalmopathy (not recorded which).

The CDR3: CASSLRTGGVQPQHF. In nucleotides, the CDR3 is TGCGCCAGCAGCTTAAGGACAGGGGGCGTTCAGCCCCAGCATTTT. The chain has TRBV5-1 and TRBJ1-5; 11 bases line up with TRBD1. The CDR3 runs to 15 residues. Unmatched junction bases numbered 4, after V lost 2 bases and J lost 6 bases. CDR1 and CDR2 from the germline V gene are SGHRS and YFSETQ.